The entry that follows covers one TCR beta chain sequence. This sample is part of a study of technical replicates of blood from a handful of donors. Sequencing was performed with immunoSEQ multiplex PCR; in TCRdb, only in-frame clones are kept and a portion is missing. The sample holds 87,000 or so clones; about 90% are singletons and the top ten take about 0.27%. V lost 3 bases, J lost 4 bases, and 8 bases stayed unmatched. The CDR3 contains 15 residues. CDR1 is SGDLS, CDR2 YYNGEE, per germline. The chain employs TRBV9 and TRBJ2-7; 9 bases line up with TRBD1. The sequence came from a human donor in good health. The sequenced material came from T cells isolated from PBMCs. CDR3 in DNA: TGTGCCAGCAGCGCAGACCTCGGGACAGGGTACGAGCAGTACTTC. This codes for CASSADLGTGYEQYF. The complete variable domain, with remaining parts taken from reference TRBV9 and TRBJ2-7, reads DSGVTQTPKHLITATGQRVTLRCSPRSGDLSVYWYQQSLDQGLQFLIQYYNGEERAKGNILERFSAQQFPDLHSELNLSSLELGDSALYFCASSADLGTGYEQYFGPGTRLTVT.